The rows below give T cell receptor beta chains drawn from one sample of a study of blood T cell repertoires in COVID-19. Method: immunoSEQ multiplex PCR; TCRdb's copy keeps in-frame clones and lacks some. The profile shows roughly 120,000 clones, just over 90% of them singletons. The material sequenced was peripheral blood. The receptors here all came from a human donor with active COVID-19. The donor label of this sample is uncertain. Each CDR3 is given with its conserved first and last residue. A D gene is named only where the DNA matches it firmly. Size values are once, few and many counts, or a class for expanded clones, and some rows have none.

j_gene: TRBJ1-6; d_gene: NA; abundance: NA; v_gene: TRBV19; CDR3aa: CASSIQGIYSPLHF; CDR3nt: TGTGCCAGTAGTATACAGGGGATTTATTCACCCCTCCACTTT
j_gene: TRBJ1-2; d_gene: NA; abundance: NA; v_gene: TRBV18; CDR3aa: CASSPYPGYGYTF; CDR3nt: TGTGCCAGCTCACCTTATCCAGGCTATGGCTACACCTTC
j_gene: TRBJ2-7; d_gene: NA; abundance: NA; v_gene: TRBV11-3; CDR3aa: CASKHRDSYEQYF; CDR3nt: TGTGCCAGCAAACACAGGGACTCCTACGAGCAGTACTTC
j_gene: TRBJ1-1; d_gene: NA; abundance: NA; v_gene: TRBV28; CDR3aa: CASKSVGEQTEAFF; CDR3nt: TGTGCCAGCAAATCAGTGGGAGAGCAGACTGAAGCTTTCTTT
j_gene: TRBJ2-4; d_gene: TRBD2; abundance: NA; v_gene: TRBV6-5; CDR3aa: CASSYGPAGSKNIQYF; CDR3nt: TGTGCCAGCAGTTACGGGCCAGCGGGATCCAAAAACATTCAGTACTTC
j_gene: TRBJ1-1; d_gene: NA; abundance: NA; v_gene: TRBV19; CDR3aa: CASSMSRGEAFF; CDR3nt: TGTGCCAGTAGTATGTCTAGGGGTGAAGCTTTCTTT
j_gene: TRBJ1-2; d_gene: TRBD1; abundance: NA; v_gene: TRBV4-1; CDR3aa: CASSLRDRDYGYTF; CDR3nt: TGCGCCAGCAGCCTCCGGGACAGGGATTATGGCTACACCTTC
j_gene: TRBJ1-1; d_gene: NA; abundance: few; v_gene: TRBV28; CDR3aa: CASSPGSWVVNTEAFF; CDR3nt: TGTGCCAGCAGTCCTGGGAGTTGGGTAGTTAACACTGAAGCTTTCTTT
j_gene: TRBJ1-5; d_gene: NA; abundance: NA; v_gene: TRBV11-2; CDR3aa: CASSYRDNQPQHF; CDR3nt: TGTGCCAGCAGCTACAGGGACAATCAGCCCCAGCATTTT
j_gene: TRBJ1-4; d_gene: NA; abundance: NA; v_gene: TRBV30; CDR3aa: CAWSRGSKTNEKLFF; CDR3nt: TGTGCCTGGAGCCGGGGAAGCAAAACTAATGAAAAACTGTTTTTT
j_gene: TRBJ1-3; d_gene: NA; abundance: NA; v_gene: TRBV6-5; CDR3aa: CASSYLENSGNTIYF; CDR3nt: TGTGCCAGCAGTTACTTAGAAAACTCTGGAAACACCATATATTTT
j_gene: TRBJ1-6; d_gene: TRBD1; abundance: NA; v_gene: TRBV3-1/TRBV3-2; CDR3aa: CASSSLLGTEGPPLHF; CDR3nt: TGTGCCAGCAGCTCACTTTTGGGGACAGAGGGTCCACCCCTCCACTTT
j_gene: TRBJ2-1; d_gene: NA; abundance: once; v_gene: TRBV12-3/TRBV12-4; CDR3aa: CASSQTRINEQFF; CDR3nt: TGTGCCAGCAGTCAAACCAGGATCAATGAGCAGTTCTTC
j_gene: TRBJ1-5; d_gene: TRBD1; abundance: NA; v_gene: TRBV9; CDR3aa: CASSEGQTNQPQHF; CDR3nt: TGTGCCAGCAGCGAGGGACAGACAAATCAGCCCCAGCATTTT
j_gene: TRBJ2-3; d_gene: TRBD2; abundance: NA; v_gene: TRBV5-8; CDR3aa: CASSRGLAGGTDTQYF; CDR3nt: TGTGCCAGCAGCCGTGGACTAGCGGGGGGTACAGATACGCAGTATTTT
j_gene: TRBJ1-2; d_gene: TRBD1; abundance: NA; v_gene: TRBV18; CDR3aa: CASSDRKLYGYTF; CDR3nt: TGTGCCAGCTCGGACAGGAAACTCTATGGCTACACCTTC
j_gene: TRBJ1-5; d_gene: NA; abundance: NA; v_gene: TRBV10-3; CDR3aa: CAIPRGFYQPQHF; CDR3nt: TGTGCCATCCCCCGGGGGTTTTATCAGCCCCAGCATTTT
j_gene: TRBJ2-5; d_gene: NA; abundance: NA; v_gene: TRBV18; CDR3aa: CASSQSDSQETQYF; CDR3nt: TGTGCCAGCTCACAATCGGACAGCCAAGAGACCCAGTACTTC
j_gene: TRBJ2-5; d_gene: NA; abundance: NA; v_gene: TRBV18; CDR3aa: CASSFTRGGVVTQYF; CDR3nt: TGTGCCAGCTCGTTCACCAGAGGGGGGGTCGTGACCCAGTACTTC
j_gene: TRBJ1-1; d_gene: TRBD1; abundance: NA; v_gene: TRBV19; CDR3aa: CASMLAGGVTEAFF; CDR3nt: TGTGCCAGTATGTTGGCAGGGGGCGTCACTGAAGCTTTCTTT
j_gene: TRBJ1-5; d_gene: TRBD1; abundance: NA; v_gene: TRBV27; CDR3aa: CASSLTGGLQPQHF; CDR3nt: TGTGCCAGCAGTTTAACAGGGGGGCTTCAGCCCCAGCATTTT
j_gene: TRBJ2-3; d_gene: NA; abundance: NA; v_gene: TRBV12-3/TRBV12-4; CDR3aa: CASSLVRGTQYF; CDR3nt: TGTGCCAGCAGTTTAGTGCGGGGTACGCAGTATTTT
j_gene: TRBJ2-2; d_gene: NA; abundance: NA; v_gene: TRBV6-2/TRBV6-3; CDR3aa: CASSYFSGELFF; CDR3nt: TGTGCCAGCAGTTACTTCTCCGGGGAGCTGTTTTTT
j_gene: TRBJ2-7; d_gene: TRBD2; abundance: NA; v_gene: TRBV7-2; CDR3aa: CASSRVRGAYEQYF; CDR3nt: TGTGCCAGCAGCCGTGTTCGGGGGGCCTACGAGCAGTACTTC
j_gene: TRBJ2-1; d_gene: NA; abundance: NA; v_gene: TRBV15; CDR3aa: CATSRDRTENEQFF; CDR3nt: TGTGCCACCAGCAGAGATCGGACAGAAAATGAGCAGTTCTTC
j_gene: TRBJ1-2; d_gene: TRBD1; abundance: NA; v_gene: TRBV28; CDR3aa: CASSLDRDYGYTF; CDR3nt: TGTGCCAGCAGTCTGGACAGGGACTATGGCTACACCTTC
j_gene: TRBJ2-7; d_gene: TRBD1; abundance: NA; v_gene: TRBV29-1; CDR3aa: CSVVGDRGNGEQYF; CDR3nt: TGCAGCGTTGTAGGAGACAGGGGGAACGGTGAGCAGTACTTC
j_gene: TRBJ2-1; d_gene: NA; abundance: NA; v_gene: TRBV4-1; CDR3aa: CASSQDRPSNEQFF; CDR3nt: TGCGCCAGCAGCCAAGATAGGCCTAGCAATGAGCAGTTCTTC
j_gene: TRBJ2-5; d_gene: NA; abundance: once; v_gene: TRBV7-2; CDR3aa: CASSSPLQGKETQYF; CDR3nt: TGTGCCAGCAGCTCCCCACTTCAGGGGAAAGAGACCCAGTACTTC
j_gene: TRBJ2-7; d_gene: TRBD1; abundance: NA; v_gene: TRBV5-3; CDR3aa: CARSGGTGDPKSNEQYF; CDR3nt: TGTGCCAGAAGCGGGGGGACAGGGGATCCCAAGTCCAACGAGCAGTACTTC
j_gene: TRBJ2-5; d_gene: NA; abundance: NA; v_gene: TRBV7-6; CDR3aa: CASSSPAGRVPQETQYF; CDR3nt: TGTGCCAGCAGCTCCCCGGCCGGGCGGGTTCCCCAAGAGACCCAGTACTTC
j_gene: TRBJ2-1; d_gene: NA; abundance: NA; v_gene: TRBV2; CDR3aa: CASRGEGRGSYNEQFF; CDR3nt: TGTGCCAGCAGAGGGGAAGGGAGGGGGTCTTACAATGAGCAGTTCTTC
j_gene: TRBJ1-3; d_gene: TRBD1; abundance: NA; v_gene: TRBV7-9; CDR3aa: CASSLDRGSGNTIYF; CDR3nt: TGTGCCAGCAGCTTAGACAGGGGCTCTGGAAACACCATATATTTT
j_gene: TRBJ2-7; d_gene: NA; abundance: NA; v_gene: TRBV5-8; CDR3aa: CASSFSESYEQYF; CDR3nt: TGTGCCAGCAGCTTTAGCGAGTCCTACGAGCAGTACTTC
j_gene: TRBJ2-3; d_gene: NA; abundance: NA; v_gene: TRBV12-3/TRBV12-4; CDR3aa: CASSRTSTDTQYF; CDR3nt: TGTGCCAGCAGCAGGACTAGCACAGATACGCAGTATTTT
j_gene: TRBJ1-4; d_gene: TRBD1; abundance: NA; v_gene: TRBV2; CDR3aa: CASRGTGVSNEKLFF; CDR3nt: TGTGCCAGCAGGGGGACAGGGGTGTCGAATGAAAAACTGTTTTTT
j_gene: TRBJ2-1; d_gene: TRBD2; abundance: NA; v_gene: TRBV18; CDR3aa: CASSPLPGGYEQFF; CDR3nt: TGTGCCAGCTCCCCGCTACCGGGGGGGTATGAGCAGTTCTTC
j_gene: TRBJ1-6; d_gene: NA; abundance: NA; v_gene: TRBV4-2; CDR3aa: CASSPFGGRNSPLHF; CDR3nt: TGTGCCAGCAGCCCCTTCGGAGGGCGGAATTCACCCCTCCACTTT
j_gene: TRBJ2-1; d_gene: NA; abundance: NA; v_gene: TRBV2; CDR3aa: CASTPGAEWRGRNEQFF; CDR3nt: TGTGCCAGCACCCCTGGGGCCGAGTGGCGGGGTAGAAATGAGCAGTTCTTC
j_gene: TRBJ2-6; d_gene: TRBD1; abundance: NA; v_gene: TRBV4-3; CDR3aa: CASSQETGGVLGANVLTF; CDR3nt: TGCGCCAGCAGCCAAGAGACAGGGGGGGTTCTGGGGGCCAACGTCCTGACTTTC
j_gene: TRBJ2-2; d_gene: TRBD1; abundance: NA; v_gene: TRBV19; CDR3aa: CASSMTGAVTGELFF; CDR3nt: TGTGCCAGTAGTATGACAGGGGCGGTTACCGGGGAGCTGTTTTTT
j_gene: TRBJ1-4; d_gene: NA; abundance: NA; v_gene: TRBV5-6; CDR3aa: CASSLRLSGEKLFF; CDR3nt: TGTGCCAGCAGCTTGAGACTTAGCGGTGAAAAACTGTTTTTT
j_gene: TRBJ1-5; d_gene: NA; abundance: NA; v_gene: TRBV6-1; CDR3aa: CASSDDQAYSNQPQHF; CDR3nt: TGTGCCAGCAGTGATGATCAAGCTTATAGCAATCAGCCCCAGCATTTT
j_gene: TRBJ2-1; d_gene: TRBD2; abundance: NA; v_gene: TRBV19; CDR3aa: CASSSGAGDNEQFF; CDR3nt: TGTGCCAGTAGTTCAGGAGCGGGGGACAATGAGCAGTTCTTC
j_gene: TRBJ2-3; d_gene: NA; abundance: NA; v_gene: TRBV5-1; CDR3aa: CASSPGGPSTDTQYF; CDR3nt: TGCGCCAGCAGCCCCGGGGGGCCTAGCACAGATACGCAGTATTTT
j_gene: TRBJ1-1; d_gene: NA; abundance: NA; v_gene: TRBV2; CDR3aa: CASGGGFGNTEAFF; CDR3nt: TGTGCCAGTGGCGGAGGGTTTGGAAACACTGAAGCTTTCTTT
j_gene: TRBJ1-4; d_gene: NA; abundance: once; v_gene: TRBV5-5; CDR3aa: CASSLVGGANEKLFF; CDR3nt: TGTGCCAGCAGCTTGGTGGGCGGGGCGAATGAAAAACTGTTTTTT
j_gene: TRBJ1-1; d_gene: NA; abundance: NA; v_gene: TRBV19; CDR3aa: CASSITGVRNTEAFF; CDR3nt: TGTGCCAGTAGTATTACGGGAGTTCGGAACACTGAAGCTTTCTTT
j_gene: TRBJ1-2; d_gene: NA; abundance: NA; v_gene: TRBV4-3; CDR3aa: CASSQDREGDYGYTF; CDR3nt: TGCGCCAGCAGCCAAGATCGGGAGGGTGACTATGGCTACACCTTC
j_gene: TRBJ1-2; d_gene: TRBD1; abundance: NA; v_gene: TRBV9; CDR3aa: CASSDGDRGNGYTF; CDR3nt: TGTGCCAGCAGCGACGGGGACAGAGGCAATGGCTACACCTTC
j_gene: TRBJ2-7; d_gene: TRBD1; abundance: NA; v_gene: TRBV7-8; CDR3aa: CASSYHNRAHRGRNPEQYF; CDR3nt: TGTGCCAGCAGCTATCACAACAGGGCCCACAGGGGGCGCAATCCCGAGCAGTACTTC
j_gene: TRBJ1-5; d_gene: TRBD1; abundance: NA; v_gene: TRBV7-2; CDR3aa: CASSLTQGFNQPQHF; CDR3nt: TGTGCCAGCAGCTTAACACAGGGGTTCAATCAGCCCCAGCATTTT
j_gene: TRBJ2-6; d_gene: NA; abundance: once; v_gene: TRBV4-1; CDR3aa: CASSQGTAASGANVLTF; CDR3nt: TGCGCCAGCAGCCAAGGGACAGCAGCCTCTGGGGCCAACGTCCTGACTTTC
j_gene: TRBJ2-5; d_gene: NA; abundance: NA; v_gene: TRBV4-1; CDR3aa: CASSQGGPGAFQETQYF; CDR3nt: TGCGCCAGCAGCCAAGGGGGTCCAGGGGCGTTCCAAGAGACCCAGTACTTC
j_gene: TRBJ1-6; d_gene: NA; abundance: NA; v_gene: TRBV19; CDR3aa: CASSIPGPLHF; CDR3nt: TGTGCCAGTAGTATTCCGGGACCCCTCCACTTT